This T cell receptor (beta chain) comes out of a study of glioma-infiltrating T cells after dendritic cell vaccination. Study context: Dendritic cell vaccination trial patients had either newly diagnosed or recurrent glioblastoma. Patients received autologous tumor lysate-pulsed dendritic cell vaccination between 2003 and 2012.

Input was 2 to 2.5 ug genomic DNA, or all available if less. The primer mix had 60 V beta and 13 J beta primers. Data came from immunoSEQ multiplex PCR; TCRdb stores just in-frame clones and leaves some out. The table records around 92,000 clones, around 80% of them present only once. This CDR3 is 13 amino acids long. V dropped 8 bases and J dropped 7; count of bases not matched to a gene: 4. CDR1 and CDR2 (germline): MNHNS, SASEGT. Time point noted: after dendritic cell vaccination, including at tumor progression/relapse. In this sample, this clone turned up once. Sequencing was performed on blood, taken after dendritic cell vaccination. V gene TRBV6-1 combines with J gene TRBJ1-5; 11 bases agree with TRBD1. The TCR sequence derives from a human donor with glioblastoma. CDR3 in amino acids: CASSGQGGQPQHF. The CDR3 DNA reads as TGTGCCAGCTCGGGACAGGGGGGACAGCCCCAGCATTTT.